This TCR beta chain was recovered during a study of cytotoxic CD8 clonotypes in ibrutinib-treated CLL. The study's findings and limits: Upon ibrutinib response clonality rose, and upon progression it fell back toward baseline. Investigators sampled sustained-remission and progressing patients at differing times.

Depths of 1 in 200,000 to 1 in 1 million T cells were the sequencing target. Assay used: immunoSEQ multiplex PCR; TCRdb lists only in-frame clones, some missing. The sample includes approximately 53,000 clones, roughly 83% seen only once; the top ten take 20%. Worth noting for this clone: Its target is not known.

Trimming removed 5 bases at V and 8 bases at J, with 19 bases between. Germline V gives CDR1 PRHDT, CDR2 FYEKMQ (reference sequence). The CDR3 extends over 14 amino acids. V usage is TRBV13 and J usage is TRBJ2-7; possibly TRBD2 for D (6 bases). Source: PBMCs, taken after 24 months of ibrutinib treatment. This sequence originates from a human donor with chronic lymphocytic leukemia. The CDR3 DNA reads TGTGCCAGCAGCCCTGGGACTTCCCTACTGAAGCAGTACTTC. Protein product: CASSPGTSLLKQYF.